This TCR beta chain appears in the sequencing data of a study of shared T cell receptors in the human thymus. Only in-frame clones appear in the TCRdb table, and some are missing; sequencing was by immunoSEQ multiplex PCR. Counted here are about 710,000 clones, more than 70% occurring once; the ten biggest clones make up 0.009% to 0.0095%. Deletions cut 2 bases from V and 8 bases from J, with 11 bases between. The CDR3 consists of 13 residues. Germline V gene sequence: CDR1 SGHRS, CDR2 YFSETQ. In addition, the sample was reused for a study of human thymus T cells. In that study: It was healthy Finnish infants having corrective surgery for congenital heart defects who were the donors. The thymus was resected at corrective cardiac surgery. Thymic and blood repertoires appeared to carry a bias in their V and J gene usage. Related reports documented highly overlapping thymic repertoires among unrelated individuals.

This receptor was identified in a boy less than two years old with a congenital heart defect. The chain links TRBV5-1 to TRBJ2-1; D unresolved. The source material was thymocytes. Here the CDR3 reads CASSLLDHDEQFF. CDR3 bases: TGCGCCAGCAGCTTATTAGATCACGATGAGCAGTTCTTC.